The clone carrying this TCR beta chain was seen at least ten times. No antigen is known for it. The data belong to a study of early T cells in non-severe SARS-CoV-2 infection. In the study overall: Unsorted whole blood bulk RNA was sequenced, with unpaired chains. Findings and caveats of the study: CD4 and private specificities were missed by VDJdb matching, which favored anti-spike CD8 responses.

Unique molecular identifiers tagged individual cDNA molecules. Via MiXCR, TCRdb re-called the 5' RACE reads, giving one row per CDR3 protein. The sample yields 46,000 or so distinct CDR3 sequences, less than 15% seen once. The CDR3 totals 18 residues. CDR1 is LGHNA and CDR2 is YNFKEQ in the germline V gene. V shed 0 bases and J 9 bases; nucleotides not matched to a gene: 12. This clonotype was sampled from an adult who was a healthcare worker with PCR-confirmed SARS-CoV-2 infection or an uninfected control (not recorded which). Sequencing used whole blood. The chain couples TRBV4-2 to TRBJ1-6, with 9 bases aligning to TRBD1. Here the CDR3 DNA reads TGTGCCAGCAGCCAAGATCCCTCCGGGACAGGGATTATTTCACCCCTCCACTTT. Its protein is CASSQDPSGTGIISPLHF.